The clone carrying this T cell receptor (beta chain) was observed at least ten times. The antigen is unknown. Trimming pared 5 bases from V and 2 bases from J, leaving 15 bases between. Germline V gene sequence: CDR1 LNHDA, CDR2 SQIVND (reference sequence). The CDR3 spans 15 residues. The cDNA came from 5'RACE with 10-nucleotide random UMIs. TCRdb redid the calling of the 5' RACE reads with MiXCR, one entry per CDR3 protein. The sample lists tens of thousands of distinct CDR3 sequences; about a tenth were seen once. This entry comes from a study of neurological immune-mediated disorders. General study points: No CDR3 amino acid sequences were shared by expanded clones across subjects, suggesting private repertoires in all groups.

The controls, all healthy individuals, were blood bank volunteers in Maryland, USA. The unsorted libraries had their origin in 2 million PBMCs stored at -80 C. The rearrangement uses TRBV19 and TRBJ1-2; D possibly corresponds to TRBD1 (6 bases). Specimen: PBMCs. This clonotype was sampled from a middle-aged man in good health. The chain's CDR3 is CASSQGTGKNYGYTF. The CDR3 DNA reads TGTGCCAGTAGTCAGGGGACGGGGAAGAACTATGGCTACACCTTC.